This T cell receptor (beta chain) was sequenced in a study of PD-L1 blockade in urothelial cancer. Time point denoted: pretreatment peripheral blood. From germline, CDR1 is ENHRY and CDR2 SYGVKD. J was trimmed by 5 bases and V by 5 bases; bases with no gene match: 5. The CDR3 has 13 residues. The table came from immunoSEQ multiplex PCR; TCRdb's copy has only in-frame clones and leaves some out. The sample lists tens of thousands of clones; roughly nine tenths were seen once. The rearrangement uses TRBV10-3 and TRBJ2-7; 8 bases are a match to TRBD2. The sample here was PBMCs, taken around atezolizumab (anti-PD-L1) treatment. The clonotype originates from a man in his 70s with urothelial cancer. CDR3 loop: CAISSGTSDEQYF. The CDR3 nucleotides read TGTGCCATCAGTTCCGGGACTAGTGACGAGCAGTACTTC.